This TCR beta chain is from a study of T cell changes during pregnancy in multiple sclerosis (dated by TCRdb to between 2017 and 2020). Notes on the research overall: The study examined how the T cell repertoire changed over the course of pregnancy in women with multiple sclerosis.

V sheds 3 bases and J sheds 3 bases, leaving 11 bases between their ends. There are 14 amino acids in the CDR3, from cysteine to phenylalanine inclusive. The entry retains the CDR3 DNA only, 42 bases that are in frame from base 1. CDR1 and CDR2 were assigned from the germline V gene as LGHNA and YNFKEQ. This clone was picked up a small number of times. No cognate antigen has been identified for it. There are no base qualities to consult, and no much larger clone falls within one base. The library was prepared using the immunoSEQ multiplex PCR assay. Drawn from immuneACCESS, this table holds only the in-frame rearrangements with V and J called that TCRdb kept. Clones are partly lost; checked studies trace under half to an unresolved V gene and leave the rest unexplained. The sample table records approximately 57,000 clones; approximately 89% of these occur just once. The ten largest clones add up to about 3.7% of the sample.

The specimen was peripheral blood, collected after pregnancy. The origin of this receptor is a female donor in good health, enrolled as a control in a pregnancy study. Recombination connected TRBV4-2 to TRBJ2-5; the D gene lacks a confident call. The nucleotide sequence is given as TGTGCCAGCAGCCAGTCCTTCTCGGAAGAGACCCAGTACTTC. Its product reads: CASSQSFSEETQYF.